This paragraph reports one T cell receptor beta chain. Since a much larger clone is just one base distant, this may be a read error. The germline V gene has CDR1 SGHRS and CDR2 YFSETQ. The CDR3 loop spans 13 amino acids. This specimen belongs to a study of T cells in Graves' hyperthyroidism and ophthalmopathy. Overall study context: Blood from the periphery was taken at initial diagnosis, before any treatment.

Source material for PBMCs was more than 9.5 ml fresh peripheral blood. Amplification targeted TCR beta CDR3 regions from RNA transcripts. The HTBI set primed first-round TCR CDR3 RT-PCR. TCRdb analysed the multiplex PCR reads with MiXCR anew, one entry per CDR3 protein. The sample includes around 570,000 distinct CDR3 sequences, 20% of them seen just once. The chain carries TRBV5-1 and TRBJ2-7; maybe TRBD2 (6 bases). This sequence originates from a man aged 35-49 years with Graves' ophthalmopathy. What was sequenced was blood. DNA of the CDR3: TGCGCCGGCAGCTTGGCGGGGACGGGCGAGCAGTACTTC. It codes for CAGSLAGTGEQYF.